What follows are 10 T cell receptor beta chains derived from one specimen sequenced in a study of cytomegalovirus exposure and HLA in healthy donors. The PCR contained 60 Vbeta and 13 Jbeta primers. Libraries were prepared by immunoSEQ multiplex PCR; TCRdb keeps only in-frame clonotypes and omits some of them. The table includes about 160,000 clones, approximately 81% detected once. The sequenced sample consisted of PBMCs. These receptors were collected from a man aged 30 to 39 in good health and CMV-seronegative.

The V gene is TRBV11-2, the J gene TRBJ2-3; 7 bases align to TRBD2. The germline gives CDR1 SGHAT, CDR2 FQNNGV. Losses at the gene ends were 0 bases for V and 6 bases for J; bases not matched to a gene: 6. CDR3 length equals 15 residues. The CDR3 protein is CASSLDGRERDTQYF. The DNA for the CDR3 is TGTGCCAGCAGCTTAGATGGGAGGGAGAGGGATACGCAGTATTTT.

CDR3 in amino acids: CSAYRGETQYF. CDR3 nucleotide sequence: TGCAGTGCTTACAGGGGGGAGACCCAGTACTTC. This chain joins TRBV20-1 and TRBJ2-5, with 8 positions matching TRBD1. In germline, CDR1 is DFQATT, CDR2 SNEGSKA (reference sequence). V was pared by 5 bases and J by 5 bases, with 1 base of the junction left unmatched. The CDR3 spans 11 residues.

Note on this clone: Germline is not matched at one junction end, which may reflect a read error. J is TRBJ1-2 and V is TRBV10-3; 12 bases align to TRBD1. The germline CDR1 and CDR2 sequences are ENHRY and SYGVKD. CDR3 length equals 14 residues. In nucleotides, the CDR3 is TGTGCCGTCAGTGCGGGACAGGGGGCTGTTGGCTACACCTTC. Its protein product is CAVSAGQGAVGYTF.

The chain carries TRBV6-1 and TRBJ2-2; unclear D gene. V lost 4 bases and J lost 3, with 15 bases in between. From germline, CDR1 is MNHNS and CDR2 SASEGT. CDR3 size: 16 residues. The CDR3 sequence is CASSAPRSEYTGELFF. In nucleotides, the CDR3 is TGTGCCAGCAGTGCCCCCCGGAGCGAGTACACCGGGGAGCTGTTTTTT.

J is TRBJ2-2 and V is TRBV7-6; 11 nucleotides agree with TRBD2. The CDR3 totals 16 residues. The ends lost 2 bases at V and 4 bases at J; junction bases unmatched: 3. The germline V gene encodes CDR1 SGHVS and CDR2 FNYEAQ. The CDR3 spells CASSLSGLAGTGELFF. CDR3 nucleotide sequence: TGTGCCAGCAGCTTAAGTGGACTAGCGGGCACCGGGGAGCTGTTTTTT.

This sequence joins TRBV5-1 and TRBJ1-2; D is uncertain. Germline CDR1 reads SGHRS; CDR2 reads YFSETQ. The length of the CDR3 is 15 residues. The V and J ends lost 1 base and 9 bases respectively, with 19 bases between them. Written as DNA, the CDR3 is TGCGCCAGCAGCTTGCGTCCGGGAGTCCCTATAAGCTACACCTTC. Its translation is CASSLRPGVPISYTF.

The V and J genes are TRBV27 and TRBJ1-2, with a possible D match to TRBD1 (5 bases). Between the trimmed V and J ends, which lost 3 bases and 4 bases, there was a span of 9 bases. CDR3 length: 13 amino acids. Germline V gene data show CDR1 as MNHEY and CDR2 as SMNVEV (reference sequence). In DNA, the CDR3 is TGTGCCAGCAGTTTCTCGGGGGGCTATGGCTACACCTTC. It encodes CASSFSGGYGYTF.

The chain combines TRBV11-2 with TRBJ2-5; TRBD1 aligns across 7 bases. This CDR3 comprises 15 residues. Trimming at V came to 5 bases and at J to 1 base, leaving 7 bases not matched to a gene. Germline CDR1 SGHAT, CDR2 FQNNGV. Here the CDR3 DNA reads TGTGCCAGCAGCAAAGGGACAGCTGGCCAAGAGACCCAGTACTTC. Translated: CASSKGTAGQETQYF.

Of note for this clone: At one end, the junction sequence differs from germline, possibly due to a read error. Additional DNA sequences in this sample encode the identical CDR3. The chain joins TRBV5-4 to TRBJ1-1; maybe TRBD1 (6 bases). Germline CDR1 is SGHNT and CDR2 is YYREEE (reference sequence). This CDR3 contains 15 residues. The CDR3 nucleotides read TGTGCTAGCAGCCCTCCGGGACACGGGGACACTGAAGCTTTCTTT. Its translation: CASSPPGHGDTEAFF.

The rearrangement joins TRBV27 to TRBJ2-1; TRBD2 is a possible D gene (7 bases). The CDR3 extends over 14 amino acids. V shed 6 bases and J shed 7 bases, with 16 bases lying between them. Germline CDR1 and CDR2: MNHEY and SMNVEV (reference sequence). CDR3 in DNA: TGTGCCAGCAGCACCGAGGGGGGGGTAAATGAGCAGTTCTTC. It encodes CASSTEGGVNEQFF.